This entry lists 18 T cell receptor beta chains sequenced from one sample in a study of glioma-infiltrating T cells. Using RNA template, CDR3s of TCR alpha and beta were amplified with iRepertoire arm-PCR. Using its own MiXCR run on the multiplex PCR reads, TCRdb lists one record per CDR3 protein. The sample yields a few hundred thousand distinct CDR3 sequences, 41% seen once. Sequencing was done on a sample of glioma tissue, nonneoplastic brain tissue, or PBMCs (not recorded which). Receptors originate from a human donor with low-grade glioma or glioblastoma, undergoing nonglioma brain surgery, or in good health (not recorded which).

J is TRBJ2-3 and V is TRBV11-2; the D is unclear. The V and J ends lost 3 bases and 6 bases respectively, with 13 bases between them. The CDR3 loop spans 14 amino acids. The V gene's germline CDR1 is SGHAT and CDR2 FQNNGV. The CDR3 DNA sequence: TGTGCCAGCAGCTTCGGACCCATGGGGGATACGCAGTATTTT. It yields the protein CASSFGPMGDTQYF.

J is TRBJ2-3 and V is TRBV7-2; TRBD2 is a possible D gene (5 bases). The CDR3 covers 14 residues. V was cut by 3 bases and J by 10 bases, with 17 bases left in between. Germline V lookup: CDR1 SGHTA, CDR2 FQGNSA. In nucleotides, the CDR3 is TGTGCCAGCAGCTTGGACTCCCGCCTTGGGTCGCAGTATTTT. Protein: CASSLDSRLGSQYF.

This clonotype was picked up a small number of times. The chain couples TRBV28 to TRBJ1-1; 8 nucleotides align to TRBD1. V lost 8 bases to trimming and J lost 3 bases; unmatched junction nucleotides: 5. CDR1 MDHEN and CDR2 SYDVKM come from the germline V gene. This CDR3 has 13 amino acids. CDR3 DNA sequence: TGTGCCAGCCTCAGGGGGCTTGACACTGAAGCTTTCTTT. This codes for CASLRGLDTEAFF.

The genes are TRBV6-5 and TRBJ2-1; 12 positions agree with TRBD2. Germline V gene sequence: CDR1 MNHEY, CDR2 SVGAGI. CDR3 length: 16 residues. V lost 5 bases, J lost 1 base, and 3 bases stayed unmatched. The CDR3 sequence is CASSTLAGGSYNEQFF. The CDR3 DNA reads TGTGCCAGCAGTACTCTAGCGGGAGGGTCCTACAATGAGCAGTTCTTC.

This clonotype was observed a few times. The genes are TRBV15 and TRBJ1-2, with unresolved D. Per the germline V gene, CDR1 is LNHNV and CDR2 is YYDKDF (reference sequence). This CDR3 spans 16 amino acids. V was shortened by 0 bases and J by 2 bases, with 13 bases between the two germline ends. CDR3 nucleotides: TGTGCCACCAGCAGAGATAAAGGCAGCTTAAACTATGGCTACACCTTC. Translated, it gives CATSRDKGSLNYGYTF. The full variable domain, its missing parts supplied by reference TRBV15 and TRBJ1-2, is DAMVIQNPRYQVTQFGKPVTLSCSQTLNHNVMYWYQQKSSQAPKLLFHYYDKDFNNEADTPDNFQSRRPNTSFCFLDIRSPGLGDTAMYLCATSRDKGSLNYGYTFGSGTRLTVV.

This clonotype occurred once. This clone may be a read error of a much larger clone one base away. The V call is TRBV28, the J call TRBJ1-1; D is possibly TRBD1 (5 bases). Germline V gives CDR1 MDHEN, CDR2 SYDVKM. The CDR3 extends over 14 amino acids. CDR3 sequence reads: CASGLGGEGTEAFF. The CDR3, as DNA: TGTGCCAGCGGTTTGGGGGGTGAGGGCACTGAAGCTTTCTTT. The variable domain in full, completed from reference TRBV28 and TRBJ1-1, reads DVKVTQSSRYLVKRTGEKVFLECVQDMDHENMFWYRQDPGLGLRLIYFSYDVKMKEKGDIPEGYSVSREKKERFSLILESASTNQTSMYLCASGLGGEGTEAFFGQGTRLTVV.

This clonotype has only a few counts. This chain uses TRBV28 with TRBJ1-6, with D unresolved. Germline V lookup: CDR1 MDHEN, CDR2 SYDVKM. CDR3 length equals 15 residues. The ends were cut back, 2 bases at V and 8 bases at J, with 13 bases in the middle. The CDR3: CASSLRSRNDSPLHF. DNA for the CDR3: TGTGCCAGCAGTTTAAGATCCAGAAATGATTCACCCCTCCACTTT. Full variable domain (rest looked up from reference TRBV28 and TRBJ1-6): DVKVTQSSRYLVKRTGEKVFLECVQDMDHENMFWYRQDPGLGLRLIYFSYDVKMKEKGDIPEGYSVSREKKERFSLILESASTNQTSMYLCASSLRSRNDSPLHFGNGTRLTVT.

To note about this clonotype: The germline gene is not matched at one end of the junction; a read error may be the cause. The J gene is TRBJ2-1, the V gene TRBV4-1; TRBD1 agrees at 7 bases. This CDR3 contains 17 residues. The germline V gene encodes CDR1 MGHRA and CDR2 YSYEKL. CDR3 in DNA: TGCGCCAGAAGCCAAGAACCGACAGGGACGGTGGTCAATGAGCAGTTCTTC. Translating it yields CARSQEPTGTVVNEQFF.

The chain has TRBV7-9 and TRBJ1-2; D is perhaps TRBD1 (6 bases). Germline assignment: CDR1 SEHNR and CDR2 FQNEAQ (reference sequence). The CDR3 loop spans 14 amino acids. The V end was cut by 0 bases, the J end by 8 bases, with 13 bases between. This CDR3 reads CASSLATGRGGYTF. CDR3 DNA sequence: TGTGCCAGCAGCTTAGCGACAGGTCGAGGGGGCTACACCTTC.

This chain connects TRBV12-3 or TRBV12-4 to TRBJ1-5, with a weak D call TRBD1 (5 bases). This CDR3 contains 15 residues. The V end lost 2 bases, the J end lost 0 bases, and 8 bases lay between the germline ends. CDR3 residues: CASSLNRYSNQPQHF. CDR3 nucleotide sequence: TGTGCCAGCAGTTTAAACAGGTATAGCAATCAGCCCCAGCATTTT.

The gene calls are TRBV24-1 and TRBJ2-2, with D hard to call. V lost 10 bases and J lost 6, with 8 bases in between. CDR1 KGHDR and CDR2 SFDVKD come from the germline V gene. The CDR3 consists of 11 residues. CDR3 bases: TGTGCCACGTCTGGGTCCGGGGAGCTGTTTTTT. Translated: CATSGSGELFF.

This clonotype was detected many times. The CDR3 DNA is TGTGCCAGCAGTGCTTCGACTAGCGCGCACAATGAGCAGTTCTTC. It translates to CASSASTSAHNEQFF. The gene calls are TRBV25-1 and TRBJ2-1, with TRBD2 matching 8 bases. Germline V CDR1 and CDR2: MGHDK, SYGVNS. This CDR3 region has 15 residues. V shed 4 bases and J 5 bases; nucleotides not matched to a gene: 7.

V and J are TRBV20-1 and TRBJ2-1, with 10 positions matching TRBD2. Germline values: CDR1 DFQATT, CDR2 SNEGSKA (reference sequence). The CDR3 has 15 residues. The V gene end was trimmed by 6 bases and the J gene end by 2 bases; junction bases not matched to a gene: 7. In nucleotides, the CDR3 is TGCAGTGCCCGTCCTAGCGGGAGAACCTACAATGAGCAGTTCTTC. Translation: CSARPSGRTYNEQFF.

The chain links TRBV6-1 to TRBJ2-7; TRBD2 matches at 7 bases. This CDR3 is built from 13 residues. V trimming: 7 bases; J trimming: 4 bases; junction bases outside the gene matches: 7. From germline, CDR1 is MNHNS and CDR2 SASEGT. The DNA for the CDR3 is TGTGCCAGCACCTGGGGGGGGGGATACGAGCAGTACTTC. It translates to CASTWGGGYEQYF.

This clonotype has ten or more counts. V usage is TRBV6-1 and J usage is TRBJ2-1; possible D gene TRBD2, 5 bases. The ends were cut back, 4 bases at V and 0 bases at J, with 13 bases in the middle. Germline-derived CDR1 and CDR2 are MNHNS and SASEGT. The CDR3 extends over 16 amino acids. CDR3 sequence: CASSGPSRSSYNEQFF. The CDR3 DNA follows: TGTGCCAGCAGTGGCCCTAGCCGTAGCTCCTACAATGAGCAGTTCTTC.

The chain carries TRBV20-1 and TRBJ2-1; 11 bases map to TRBD2. Per germline, CDR1 DFQATT and CDR2 SNEGSKA (reference sequence). After removal of 5 bases from V and 3 bases from J, the junction contained 15 bases not matched to a gene. The CDR3 totals 18 residues. The CDR3 DNA sequence: TGCAGTGCTTCTCGACTAGCGGGAAGGAGGGGGATCTACAATGAGCAGTTCTTC. Protein product: CSASRLAGRRGIYNEQFF.

In its sample, this clonotype was seen a few times. The chain is built from TRBV10-2 and TRBJ2-3; D tentatively reads TRBD1 or TRBD2 (5 bases each). This CDR3 spans 15 amino acids. The germline V gene encodes CDR1 WSHSY and CDR2 SAAADI. V lost 4 bases and J 1 base, leaving 12 bases between the germline ends. The DNA for the CDR3 is TGCGCCAGCAGTGGTCAGCCGGGGCGCACAGATACGCAGTATTTT. Its translation: CASSGQPGRTDTQYF.

This clonotype has at least ten counts. The CDR3 nucleotides read TGTGCCAGCGGACCGTCGGTGGGCAGGGGGCTTACAGATACGCAGTATTTT. It yields the protein CASGPSVGRGLTDTQYF. V and J are TRBV27 and TRBJ2-3, with 8 nucleotides matching TRBD1. CDR1 is MNHEY and CDR2 is SMNVEV in the germline V gene (reference sequence). This CDR3 has 17 residues. V shed 8 bases and J 3 bases; nucleotides not matched to a gene: 16.